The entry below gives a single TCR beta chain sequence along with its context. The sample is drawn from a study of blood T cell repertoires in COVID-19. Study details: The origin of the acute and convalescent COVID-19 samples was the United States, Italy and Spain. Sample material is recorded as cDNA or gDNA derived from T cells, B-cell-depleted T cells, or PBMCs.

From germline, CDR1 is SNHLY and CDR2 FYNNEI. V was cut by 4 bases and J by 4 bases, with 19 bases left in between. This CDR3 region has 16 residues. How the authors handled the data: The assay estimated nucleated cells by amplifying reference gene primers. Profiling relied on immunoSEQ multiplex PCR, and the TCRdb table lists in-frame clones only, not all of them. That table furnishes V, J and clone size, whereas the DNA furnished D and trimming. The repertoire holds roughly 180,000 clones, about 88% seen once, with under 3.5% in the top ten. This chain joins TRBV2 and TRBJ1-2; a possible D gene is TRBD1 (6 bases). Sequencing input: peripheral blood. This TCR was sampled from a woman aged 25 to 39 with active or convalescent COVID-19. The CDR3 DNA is TGTGCCAGCAGTGCGGGGGGGGCAGGCCCGCGCTATGGCTACACCTTC. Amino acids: CASSAGGAGPRYGYTF.